This TCR beta chain was captured in a study of cytomegalovirus exposure and HLA in healthy donors. Notes on the study in general: Some V segments (TRBV6-2 and TRBV6-3 among them) were excluded as indistinguishable.

For this clone: The target antigen is unknown.

V was trimmed by 4 bases and J by 4 bases, leaving 18 bases between them. From germline, CDR1 is SGHRS and CDR2 YFSETQ. This CDR3 comprises 15 residues. Healthy bone marrow donors supplied every sample. PCR employed 60 Vbeta and 13 Jbeta primers. The method was immunoSEQ multiplex PCR; TCRdb's version includes in-frame clones alone and lacks a portion of them. The table records roughly 130,000 clones, roughly 74% of them present only once. This receptor was identified in a woman in her 50s in good health and CMV-seropositive. The V call is TRBV5-1, the J call TRBJ2-7; D might be TRBD1 (5 bases). Sequencing was performed on PBMCs. CDR3: CASSQAPTAIYEQYF. CDR3 DNA: TGCGCCAGCAGCCAGGCCCCGACAGCGATTTACGAGCAGTACTTC.